The 29 T cell receptor beta chains presented below share a single source sample, sequenced in a study of blood T cell repertoires in COVID-19 (dated by TCRdb to between 2020 and 2021). Library preparation employed the immunoSEQ multiplex PCR assay. This immuneACCESS table, as held by TCRdb, lists in-frame sequences with V and J called but not all clones. Of the missing ones, under half trace to an unresolved V gene in checked studies; the others have no known cause. The sample contains over 200,000 clones, nearly 90% of them found a single time. The top ten hold 3.5% to 4.5% of the sample. The material sequenced was PBMCs or T cells enriched from blood (not recorded which). The receptors were sampled from a woman aged 25 to 45 with acute COVID-19.

The chain employs TRBV4-2 and TRBJ2-2; D call uncertain. The V and J ends lost 1 base and 0 bases respectively, with 9 bases between them. From germline, CDR1 is LGHNA and CDR2 YNFKEQ. The CDR3 spans 16 residues. The CDR3 loop reads CASSQGVASNTGELFF. CDR3 bases: TGTGCCAGCAGCCAAGGTGTAGCCTCGAACACCGGGGAGCTGTTTTTT.

This chain uses TRBV6-6 with TRBJ1-5; D remains unclear. The CDR3 consists of 15 residues. V was shortened by 6 bases and J by 3 bases, with 15 bases between the two germline ends. The germline V gene has CDR1 MNHNY and CDR2 SVGAGI (reference sequence). In nucleotides, the CDR3 is TGTGCCAGCAGCCTACTTGGAGGGCTCAATCAGCCCCAGCATTTT. As protein: CASSLLGGLNQPQHF.

The V gene is TRBV4-1, the J gene TRBJ1-1, with D possibly TRBD1 on 5 matching bases. V lost 2 bases and J 6 bases, leaving 13 bases between the germline ends. Germline V gene data show CDR1 as MGHRA and CDR2 as YSYEKL. CDR3 length: 14 amino acids. CDR3 in DNA: TGCGCCAGCAGCCAAACCCCAGGGCTGGCTGAAGCTTTCTTT. Translated, it gives CASSQTPGLAEAFF.

The chain is built from TRBV11-2 and TRBJ2-6; D gene unclear. Germline CDR1 is SGHAT and CDR2 is FQNNGV. Trimming cost V 6 bases and J 0 bases, with 9 bases left between them. CDR3 length: 15 residues. The CDR3 DNA sequence: TGTGCCAGCAGACCTTTGGCCTCTGGGGCCAACGTCCTGACTTTC. The encoded protein is CASRPLASGANVLTF.

This chain uses TRBV25-1 with TRBJ1-4, with D unclear. V shed 8 bases and J shed 4 bases, with 11 bases lying between them. The CDR3 consists of 13 residues. Germline-derived CDR1 and CDR2 are MGHDK and SYGVNS. The DNA of the CDR3 is TGTGCCAGCTATGACCGGGGTAATGAAAAACTGTTTTTT. This gives the protein CASYDRGNEKLFF.

The V gene is TRBV6-5, the J gene TRBJ2-5; D perhaps matches TRBD2 (5 bases). The CDR3 runs 15 residues. Trimming shortened V by 6 bases and J by 4 bases, and 18 bases separated the two germline ends. CDR1 is MNHEY and CDR2 is SVGAGI in the germline V gene. CDR3 sequence: CASSFGPRRGETQYF. In nucleotides, the CDR3 is TGTGCCAGCAGCTTCGGACCTAGACGGGGAGAGACCCAGTACTTC.

Remarks on this clone: At one end, the junction sequence differs from germline, possibly due to a read error. The chain joins TRBV2 to TRBJ1-1; D might be TRBD1 (5 bases). The CDR3 runs to 11 residues. The germline CDR1 and CDR2 sequences are SNHLY and FYNNEI. The CDR3 loop reads CASSEEGTGHF. Here the CDR3 DNA reads TGTGCCAGCAGTGAAGAAGGCACAGGCCACTTT.

The gene calls are TRBV4-1 and TRBJ1-3; D ambiguous. Looked up from germline, CDR1 is MGHRA and CDR2 is YSYEKL. This CDR3 has 15 residues. The V and J ends lost 4 bases and 0 bases respectively, with 10 bases between them. The DNA for the CDR3 is TGCGCCAGCAGCCGCACATTCGTCTCTGGAAACACCATATATTTT. This sequence encodes CASSRTFVSGNTIYF.

The gene calls are TRBV29-1 and TRBJ1-3; tentatively, D is TRBD1 (5 bases). Germline CDR1 SQVTM, CDR2 ANQGSEA. V gave up 5 bases and J gave up 4 bases, with 12 bases separating them. The CDR3 consists of 13 residues. Here the CDR3 DNA reads TGCAGCGTTTCAGGGTTGGGAGGAAACACCATATATTTT. This gives the protein CSVSGLGGNTIYF.

This clone was counted many times. The rearrangement links TRBV7-8 to TRBJ1-6; the D gene is possibly TRBD1 (6 bases). CDR3 length: 17 amino acids. Between the trimmed V and J ends, which lost 2 bases and 7 bases, there was a span of 18 bases. Germline CDR1 is SGHVS and CDR2 is FQNEAQ. In nucleotides, the CDR3 is TGTGCCAGCAGCTTACAAGTGGTTGGGCAGGGGAATTCACCCCTCCACTTT. Protein: CASSLQVVGQGNSPLHF.

The V and J genes are TRBV19 and TRBJ1-4; D gene ambiguous. The CDR3 has 15 residues. The germline gives CDR1 LNHDA, CDR2 SQIVND (reference sequence). V gave up 1 base and J gave up 5 bases, with 11 bases separating them. This CDR3 reads CASSIVGKLNEKLFF. CDR3 sequence (DNA): TGTGCCAGTAGTATAGTCGGGAAATTAAATGAAAAACTGTTTTTT.

The chain carries TRBV3-1 (or the pseudogene TRBV3-2) and TRBJ2-7; 7 bases align to TRBD2. Losses at the gene ends were 3 bases for V and 3 bases for J; bases not matched to a gene: 14. CDR1 and CDR2 from the germline V gene are LGHDT and YNNKEL (reference sequence). The CDR3 sequence is 17 residues long. This CDR3 reads CASSQDWGGTLGYEQYF. The CDR3 nucleotides are TGTGCCAGCAGCCAGGACTGGGGGGGAACCCTCGGCTACGAGCAGTACTTC.

The chain combines TRBV2 with TRBJ2-5, with 11 positions matching TRBD2. This CDR3 contains 18 residues. Germline-derived CDR1 and CDR2 are SNHLY and FYNNEI. The V segment lost 6 bases and the J segment 5 bases; nucleotides outside the gene matches: 17. Written as DNA, the CDR3 is TGTGCCAGCAGAATTAATTTACTAGCGGGGGCCAATCGGGAGACCCAGTACTTC. It is translated as CASRINLLAGANRETQYF.

CDR3 DNA: TGTGCCAGTAGTTCTCCGGGACAGACTCTCACCGGGGAGCTGTTTTTT. As protein: CASSSPGQTLTGELFF. V gene TRBV19 combines with J gene TRBJ2-2, with TRBD1 matching over 7 bases. The CDR3 extends over 16 amino acids. J gave up 4 bases and V 5 bases, and 10 bases lay outside the gene matches. Germline V gene data show CDR1 as LNHDA and CDR2 as SQIVND (reference sequence). The full variable domain, rest sourced from reference TRBV19 and TRBJ2-2, is DGGITQSPKYLFRKEGQNVTLSCEQNLNHDAMYWYRQDPGQGLRLIYYSQIVNDFQKGDIAEGYSVSREKKESFPLTVTSAQKNPTAFYLCASSSPGQTLTGELFFGEGSRLTVL.

This clone showed up just once. The chain employs TRBV7-6 and TRBJ2-1; TRBD2 is a possible D gene (6 bases). CDR1 is SGHVS and CDR2 is FNYEAQ in the germline V gene. The CDR3 is made up of 15 amino acids. Trimming took off 5 bases at V and 4 bases at J, with 15 bases between the two ends. The DNA for the CDR3 is TGTGCCAGCAGCCCGGGCTTGGCGGGGTACAATGAGCAGTTCTTC. It specifies CASSPGLAGYNEQFF.

This chain links TRBV7-6 with TRBJ2-1; TRBD1 agrees at 7 bases. The ends lost 5 bases at V and 5 bases at J; junction bases unmatched: 3. Germline CDR1 reads SGHVS; CDR2 reads FNYEAQ. CDR3 size: 13 residues. CDR3 loop: CASSTQGNNEQFF. CDR3 DNA: TGTGCCAGCAGCACACAGGGGAACAATGAGCAGTTCTTC.

The chain uses TRBV7-9 and TRBJ1-2; tentatively, D is TRBD1 (6 bases). The CDR3 spans 16 residues. Germline V lookup: CDR1 SEHNR, CDR2 FQNEAQ (reference sequence). The V gene lost 0 bases and the J gene lost 7 bases, with 18 bases spanning the gap. The CDR3 here is CASSLAGTPTVGGYTF. CDR3 nucleotide sequence: TGTGCCAGCAGCTTAGCTGGGACACCAACAGTAGGTGGCTACACCTTC. Complete variable domain (other parts from reference TRBV7-9 and TRBJ1-2): DTGVSQNPRHKITKRGQNVTFRCDPISEHNRLYWYRQTLGQGPEFLTYFQNEAQLEKSRLLSDRFSAERPKGSFSTLEIQRTEQGDSAMYLCASSLAGTPTVGGYTFGSGTRLTVV.

This chain joins TRBV25-1 and TRBJ1-2; D perhaps matches TRBD1 (6 bases). CDR3 size: 12 residues. The germline V gene encodes CDR1 MGHDK and CDR2 SYGVNS. The ends were cut back, 8 bases at V and 4 bases at J, with 11 bases in the middle. CDR3 sequence (DNA): TGTGCCAGCCAAGGGGGATTCTATGGCTACACCTTC. Its protein is CASQGGFYGYTF.

The chain carries TRBV7-9 and TRBJ2-3; D is undetermined. The CDR3 totals 16 residues. The germline CDR1 and CDR2 sequences are SEHNR and FQNEAQ (reference sequence). Trimming removed 5 bases from V and 1 base from J, with 16 bases in between. CDR3: CASSPTTGSRTDTQYF. CDR3 nucleotides: TGTGCCAGCAGCCCTACGACTGGCTCCCGCACAGATACGCAGTATTTT.

The rearrangement uses TRBV11-2 and TRBJ2-5, with TRBD1 matching 11 bases. Germline assignment: CDR1 SGHAT and CDR2 FQNNGV. Unmatched junction bases numbered 3, after V lost 5 bases and J lost 4 bases. The CDR3 runs to 14 residues. This CDR3 reads CASSRTGGGETQYF. The CDR3 DNA is TGTGCCAGCAGCCGGACAGGGGGCGGAGAGACCCAGTACTTC.

The sample holds one count of this clone. The chain has TRBV29-1 and TRBJ1-2, with D possibly being TRBD1 (5 bases). Trimming stripped 3 bases from V and 4 bases from J, with 9 bases between. CDR1 and CDR2 from the germline V gene are SQVTM and ANQGSEA. This CDR3 is built from 12 residues. DNA of the CDR3: TGCAGCGTTGAGGAGGGGACCTATGGCTACACCTTC. The encoded protein is CSVEEGTYGYTF.

This rearrangement joins TRBV2 to TRBJ1-6, with no clear D. CDR3 size: 15 residues. Trimming cost V 5 bases and J 0 bases, with 8 bases left between them. The germline gives CDR1 SNHLY, CDR2 FYNNEI. CDR3 sequence: CASSIPSSYNSPLHF. CDR3 in DNA: TGTGCCAGCAGTATCCCGAGCTCCTATAATTCACCCCTCCACTTT.

The chain links TRBV5-4 to TRBJ2-5; the D is unclear. This CDR3 spans 13 amino acids. Per the germline V gene, CDR1 is SGHNT and CDR2 is YYREEE (reference sequence). The V and J ends lost 0 bases and 2 bases respectively, with 5 bases between them. The CDR3 nucleotides are TGTGCCAGCAGCTTGGGCCAGCAAGAGACCCAGTACTTC. Protein product: CASSLGQQETQYF.

The chain has TRBV5-4 and TRBJ1-4; TRBD1 matches 7 bases. The CDR3 is 15 amino acids. The germline gives CDR1 SGHNT, CDR2 YYREEE (reference sequence). V lost 0 bases, J lost 8 bases, and 7 bases stayed unmatched. Written as DNA, the CDR3 is TGTGCCAGCAGCTTGGACAGGGGAGTCGGAGAAAAACTGTTTTTT. Translating gives CASSLDRGVGEKLFF.

The genes are TRBV10-2 and TRBJ2-7; possibly TRBD1 for D (5 bases). V lost 4 bases, J lost 0 bases, and 7 bases lay in between. The CDR3 is 13 residues long. Per the germline V gene, CDR1 is WSHSY and CDR2 is SAAADI. The chain's CDR3 is CASSGRVSYEQYF. The CDR3 coding sequence is TGCGCCAGCAGTGGCAGGGTCTCCTACGAGCAGTACTTC.

V is TRBV24-1 and J is TRBJ1-2; 11 bases agree with TRBD1. This CDR3 comprises 15 residues. CDR1 and CDR2 (germline): KGHDR, SFDVKD. The V segment lost 4 bases and the J segment 8 bases; nucleotides outside the gene matches: 8. The CDR3 here is CATSDTGTGGVGYTF. CDR3 coding DNA: TGTGCCACCAGTGACACCGGGACAGGGGGTGTAGGCTACACCTTC.

This clone was picked up one time. DNA for the CDR3: TGTGCCAGCGACCAGGGGGCAGGCAATCAGCCCCAGCATTTT. It translates to CASDQGAGNQPQHF. The chain recombines TRBV28 with TRBJ1-5; 8 nucleotides match TRBD1. Germline CDR1 MDHEN, CDR2 SYDVKM. V gave up 8 bases and J gave up 2 bases; unmatched junction bases: 5. This CDR3 is built from 14 residues.

J is TRBJ2-3 and V is TRBV3-1 (or the pseudogene TRBV3-2); the D gene is possibly TRBD1 (6 bases). CDR1 is LGHDT, CDR2 YNNKEL, per germline (reference sequence). The V end lost 4 bases, the J end lost 10 bases, and 18 bases lay between the germline ends. CDR3 size: 14 residues. The CDR3 reads CASSPTERGWAQYF. CDR3 sequence (DNA): TGTGCCAGCAGCCCTACCGAGAGGGGGTGGGCGCAGTATTTT.

The chain couples TRBV27 to TRBJ1-6, with D possibly matching TRBD1 (5 bases). This CDR3 is 16 amino acids long. The V gene lost 4 bases and the J gene lost 8 bases, with 18 bases spanning the gap. CDR1 is MNHEY, CDR2 SMNVEV, per germline (reference sequence). The CDR3 protein is CASSSVLQVRDSPLHF. The CDR3 DNA sequence: TGTGCCAGCAGTTCTGTCCTACAGGTTCGAGATTCACCCCTCCACTTT.